The 12 T cell receptor beta chains presented below share a single source sample, sequenced in a study of cytomegalovirus exposure and HLA in healthy donors. With 60 Vbeta and 13 Jbeta primers, the PCR was carried out. TCRdb's table, derived via immunoSEQ multiplex PCR, lists solely in-frame clones and lacks some. The repertoire holds under 70,000 clones, with around 67% as singletons. The sequencing input was PBMCs. These receptors all come from a woman younger than 45 in good health and CMV-seronegative.

V and J are TRBV2 and TRBJ1-1; possible D gene TRBD1, 5 bases. This CDR3 comprises 13 residues. From germline, CDR1 is SNHLY and CDR2 FYNNEI. With 6 bases removed from V and 2 bases from J, the gap between germline ends came to 10 bases. CDR3 in DNA: TGTGCCAGCAGCCCCGACAGTAACACTGAAGCTTTCTTT. This encodes CASSPDSNTEAFF.

The CDR3 protein is CATLSGNGETQYF. The DNA for the CDR3 is TGTGCCACACTGTCGGGAAACGGAGAGACCCAGTACTTC. The chain joins TRBV10-3 to TRBJ2-5; D might be TRBD2 (5 bases). Germline V gene sequence: CDR1 ENHRY, CDR2 SYGVKD. This CDR3 has 13 residues. The V gene lost 10 bases and the J gene lost 4 bases, with 16 bases spanning the gap.

The chain is built from TRBV6-5 and TRBJ2-1; 11 bases align to TRBD2. CDR3 size: 16 residues. In germline, CDR1 is MNHEY, CDR2 SVGAGI. V lost 3 bases and J lost 7; bases outside the gene matches: 8. Written as DNA, the CDR3 is TGTGCCAGCAGTTATTCCTTAGCGGGGGGGCAAAATGAGCAGTTCTTC. As protein: CASSYSLAGGQNEQFF.

The chain recombines TRBV6-1 with TRBJ2-3; the match to TRBD2 covers 8 bases. The CDR3 runs to 15 residues. The junction had 3 bases not matched to a gene; V was cut back by 4 bases and J by 0 bases. Per germline, CDR1 MNHNS and CDR2 SASEGT. CDR3 in DNA: TGTGCCAGCAGTGTTGAGCGGGGGAGCACAGATACGCAGTATTTT. Residues: CASSVERGSTDTQYF.

V is TRBV11-2 and J is TRBJ2-1; 11 bases match TRBD2. The CDR3 is made up of 15 amino acids. The germline gives CDR1 SGHAT, CDR2 FQNNGV. Unmatched junction bases numbered 1, after V lost 1 base and J lost 5 bases. This CDR3 is CASSLAGLADNEQFF. CDR3 nucleotide sequence: TGTGCCAGCAGCTTAGCGGGACTAGCGGACAATGAGCAGTTCTTC. Looking up the rest from reference TRBV11-2 and TRBJ2-1 gives the full variable domain: EAGVAQSPRYKIIEKRQSVAFWCNPISGHATLYWYQQILGQGPKLLIQFQNNGVVDDSQLPKDRFSAERLKGVDSTLKIQPAKLEDSAVYLCASSLAGLADNEQFFGPGTRLTVL.

This clone was detected only a few times. V is TRBV27 and J is TRBJ1-1; D may be TRBD1 (5 bases). Germline V gene sequence: CDR1 MNHEY, CDR2 SMNVEV (reference sequence). The CDR3 spans 13 residues. V lost 5 bases, J lost 4 bases, and 11 bases lay in between. As DNA, the CDR3 is TGTGCCAGCAGTATGGACAAGGCCACTGAAGCTTTCTTT. It encodes CASSMDKATEAFF.

The J gene is TRBJ1-1, the V gene TRBV29-1; 9 nucleotides line up with TRBD1. The germline gives CDR1 SQVTM, CDR2 ANQGSEA. The length of the CDR3 is 13 residues. V lost 6 bases and J lost 10; bases outside the gene matches: 12. The CDR3 DNA follows: TGCAGCGTCGTCCTTACAGGGGGCGGCGGAGCTTTCTTT. It specifies CSVVLTGGGGAFF.

The chain uses TRBV2 and TRBJ2-2; 8 bases map to TRBD2. CDR1 and CDR2 (germline): SNHLY, FYNNEI. V shed 5 bases and J 2 bases; nucleotides not matched to a gene: 7. The CDR3 has 16 amino acids. CDR3 amino acids: CASSRGRGGNTGELFF. CDR3 coding DNA: TGTGCCAGCAGTAGAGGTCGGGGGGGAAACACCGGGGAGCTGTTTTTT.

The chain links TRBV6-5 to TRBJ1-3, with unresolved D. The CDR3 consists of 14 residues. Trimming pared 5 bases from V and 5 bases from J, leaving 13 bases between. Germline CDR1 MNHEY, CDR2 SVGAGI. CDR3 amino acids: CASSARGKRNTIYF. CDR3 sequence (DNA): TGTGCCAGCAGTGCTCGGGGAAAAAGAAACACCATATATTTT.

This sequence joins TRBV4-1 and TRBJ1-1, with D perhaps TRBD1 (5 bases). V was shortened by 4 bases and J by 6 bases, with 15 bases between the two germline ends. The CDR3 runs 14 residues. In germline, CDR1 is MGHRA, CDR2 YSYEKL. CDR3 protein: CASSRRTGVAEAFF. The CDR3 DNA reads as TGCGCCAGCAGCCGCCGGACGGGGGTGGCTGAAGCTTTCTTT.

This CDR3 reads CASSYSNREVYEQYF. For the CDR3, the DNA is TGTGCCAGCAGTTACTCCAATCGAGAGGTTTACGAGCAGTACTTC. The chain employs TRBV6-6 and TRBJ2-7; no firm D call. Trimming removed 0 bases from V and 4 bases from J, with 13 bases in between. This CDR3 has 15 amino acids. The V gene's germline CDR1 is MNHNY and CDR2 SVGAGI (reference sequence).

The gene calls are TRBV5-6 and TRBJ1-1; 8 nucleotides match TRBD1. CDR1 is SGHDT, CDR2 YYEEEE, per germline. Germline trimming cut 4 bases from V and 4 bases from J; bases unmatched to any gene: 3. CDR3 length equals 13 residues. The CDR3 sequence is CASSRTGGTEAFF. The CDR3 bases are TGTGCCAGCAGCCGAACAGGGGGCACTGAAGCTTTCTTT.